This T cell receptor (beta chain) was identified during a study of T cell responses to AZD1222 COVID-19 vaccine. About the study: Analyses pooled second doses at about 4 or about 12 weeks.

Clones were read by immunoSEQ multiplex PCR, and TCRdb kept only the in-frame ones, dropping some. Counted here are about 100,000 clones, around nine tenths occurring once; the ten biggest clones make up 3.3%. Findings of the study overall: The donor cohort was predominantly white British with a female majority, and clonal diversity may have been underestimated.

On this clone: Its target is not known.

CDR3 length: 15 amino acids. V shed 3 bases, J shed 3 bases, and the junction held 1 base outside the gene matches. From germline, CDR1 is SGDLS and CDR2 YYNGEE. This specimen consisted of peripheral blood, obtained on day 0 of AZD1222 vaccination. This rearrangement joins TRBV9 to TRBJ1-6; 9 nucleotides line up with TRBD1. The receptor was derived from an adult in good health. CDR3 sequence: CASSGQGVYNSPLHF. In DNA form, the CDR3 reads TGTGCCAGCAGCGGACAGGGGGTCTATAATTCACCCCTCCACTTT.